The next 17 T cell receptor beta chains were all read from a single sample in a study of T-cell memory formation after mild COVID-19. TCRdb reprocessed the 5' RACE reads with MiXCR, giving one entry per CDR3 protein. This sample yields under 600,000 distinct CDR3 sequences, of which 20% to 25% are seen a single time; approximately 8% belongs to the top ten. Sequenced input: PBMCs or a T cell subset sorted from them (not recorded which). These receptors all stem from an adult woman who had mild COVID-19 (a few samples of this study predate the infection). Cell type and time point are not known.

Comment on this clonotype: The junction differs from germline at one of its ends, possibly a read error. The chain uses TRBV7-2 and TRBJ2-5; 9 bases match TRBD2. Germline CDR1 is SGHTA and CDR2 is FQGNSA. CDR3 length: 17 amino acids. The CDR3 is CAISLGGSGRLVETQYF. In nucleotides, the CDR3 is TGTGCCATCAGCTTAGGAGGTAGCGGGAGACTGGTGGAGACCCAGTACTTC.

This clonotype was detected only a few times. The chain links TRBV7-9 to TRBJ2-3, with 8 bases lining up with TRBD2. This CDR3 contains 15 residues. The V and J ends lost 1 base and 4 bases, in that order; junction bases with no gene match: 4. CDR1 and CDR2 (germline): SEHNR, FQNEAQ (reference sequence). The CDR3 is CASSLGGGPADTQYF. Here the CDR3 DNA reads TGTGCCAGCAGCTTAGGCGGGGGGCCGGCAGATACGCAGTATTTT.

On this clonotype itself: Possible read error: a much larger clone is one base away. The chain has TRBV12-3 or TRBV12-4 and TRBJ2-2, with D possibly TRBD2 on 5 matching bases. The CDR3 runs to 13 residues. DNA for the CDR3: TGTGCCAGAAGTTGGCGGGCCGACGGGGAGCTGTTTTTT. As protein: CARSWRADGELFF.

This chain connects TRBV5-5 to TRBJ2-5; D possibly matches TRBD1 or TRBD2 (5 bases each). Trimming took 0 bases from V and 6 from J, leaving 12 bases between them. Germline V gene sequence: CDR1 SGHKS, CDR2 YYEKEE (reference sequence). The CDR3 contains 14 residues. This CDR3 reads CASSLELKGQTQYF. The CDR3, as DNA: TGTGCCAGCAGCTTGGAACTTAAGGGACAGACCCAGTACTTC. Full variable domain (outside the CDR3, taken from reference TRBV5-5 and TRBJ2-5): DAGVTQSPTHLIKTRGQQVTLRCSPISGHKSVSWYQQVLGQGPQFIFQYYEKEERGRGNFPDRFSARQFPNYSSELNVNALLLGDSALYLCASSLELKGQTQYFGPGTRLLVL.

The chain recombines TRBV4-1 with TRBJ2-7; 7 bases match TRBD2. The CDR3 runs to 15 residues. V trimming: 5 bases; J trimming: 0 bases; junction bases outside the gene matches: 7. Looked up from germline, CDR1 is MGHRA and CDR2 is YSYEKL. The CDR3 sequence is CASSSVGEGSYEQYF. CDR3 nucleotides: TGCGCCAGCAGCAGCGTAGGGGAGGGCTCCTACGAGCAGTACTTC.

V and J are TRBV10-2 and TRBJ2-1, with 7 bases lining up with TRBD2. There are 19 residues in the CDR3. The J segment lost 8 bases and the V segment lost 1 base, leaving 20 bases of the junction unmatched. Germline V lookup: CDR1 WSHSY, CDR2 SAAADI. Written as DNA, the CDR3 is TGCGCCAGCAGTGAGTGGCCCTGGGAGGAGGGAGGGCCTAGGGATGAGCAGTTCTTC. Protein: CASSEWPWEEGGPRDEQFF.

This chain uses TRBV12-3 or TRBV12-4 with TRBJ1-2, with 7 bases aligning to TRBD1. The CDR3 is made up of 14 amino acids. V lost 6 bases, J lost 9 bases, and 13 bases stayed unmatched. CDR3 region: CASSPQGEVARYTF. For the CDR3, the DNA is TGTGCCAGCAGCCCTCAGGGGGAAGTGGCTCGCTACACCTTC.

The genes are TRBV10-3 and TRBJ2-7; 7 bases are shared with TRBD1. Germline V CDR1 and CDR2: ENHRY, SYGVKD. CDR3 length equals 13 residues. J lost 5 bases, V lost 7 bases, and 8 bases had no gene match. CDR3 amino acids: CAITDRVSDEQYF. For the CDR3, the DNA is TGTGCCATCACCGACAGGGTATCCGACGAGCAGTACTTC.

This clonotype was counted a few times. This chain uses TRBV7-9 with TRBJ1-1, with 11 bases matching TRBD1. Per germline, CDR1 SEHNR and CDR2 FQNEAQ (reference sequence). Trimming took 4 bases from V and 1 from J; bases not matched to a gene: 11. CDR3 length equals 18 residues. The CDR3 DNA is TGTGCCAGCAGCTCCAGGCCCGGGACAGGGGGTACGAACACTGAAGCTTTCTTT. It codes for CASSSRPGTGGTNTEAFF.

The rearrangement links TRBV7-2 to TRBJ1-1, with D possibly being TRBD1 (5 bases). CDR3 length equals 15 residues. Trimming removed 11 bases from V and 1 base from J, with 20 bases in between. Germline CDR1 and CDR2: SGHTA and FQGNSA. The CDR3 spells CASEPLGDANTEAFF. CDR3 nucleotide sequence: TGTGCCTCCGAGCCCCTCGGGGACGCGAACACTGAAGCTTTCTTT.

The chain has TRBV5-1 and TRBJ2-1, with D hard to call. Trimming took off 0 bases at V and 9 bases at J, with 7 bases between the two ends. The germline CDR1 and CDR2 sequences are SGHRS and YFSETQ. CDR3 length: 12 amino acids. The CDR3, as DNA: TGCGCCAGCAGCTTGGGCAGGCTTGAGCAGTTCTTC. It is translated as CASSLGRLEQFF.

This sequence joins TRBV29-1 and TRBJ2-1, with D maybe TRBD2 (7 bases). The V and J ends lost 7 bases and 2 bases respectively, with 12 bases between them. Per germline, CDR1 SQVTM and CDR2 ANQGSEA. The CDR3 is 13 amino acids. The CDR3 loop is CSEGGTAYNEQFF. The CDR3 coding sequence is TGCAGCGAGGGGGGGACCGCCTACAATGAGCAGTTCTTC.

This clonotype appeared many times. The chain links TRBV12-3 or TRBV12-4 to TRBJ1-1, with 8 bases identical to TRBD1. With 3 bases clipped from V and 0 bases from J, the junction kept 3 bases outside the gene matches. This CDR3 comprises 15 residues. CDR3: CASSFTGGMNTEAFF. The CDR3 nucleotides are TGTGCCAGCAGTTTCACAGGGGGGATGAACACTGAAGCTTTCTTT.

This sequence joins TRBV20-1 and TRBJ2-1; 7 bases match TRBD2. V dropped 3 bases and J dropped 7; count of bases not matched to a gene: 6. This CDR3 contains 13 residues. Per germline, CDR1 DFQATT and CDR2 SNEGSKA (reference sequence). Here the CDR3 reads CSARMAGVNEQFF. In DNA, the CDR3 is TGCAGTGCTAGGATGGCGGGGGTAAATGAGCAGTTCTTC.

The chain carries TRBV20-1 and TRBJ2-1, with D possibly being TRBD2 (5 bases). CDR1 and CDR2 (germline): DFQATT, SNEGSKA (reference sequence). Between the trimmed V and J ends, which lost 3 bases and 0 bases, there was a span of 9 bases. CDR3 size: 14 residues. The CDR3 coding sequence is TGCAGTGCTAGGTCCGGGGTCTCCTACAATGAGCAGTTCTTC. Translating gives CSARSGVSYNEQFF.

This clonotype was seen a handful of times. The V and J genes are TRBV9 and TRBJ2-7; a weak D match, TRBD2 (6 bases). The CDR3 runs 15 residues. V lost 4 bases and J 5 bases, leaving 19 bases between the germline ends. Per germline, CDR1 SGDLS and CDR2 YYNGEE. The CDR3 region is CASSLSWGGFDEQYF. The DNA of the CDR3 is TGTGCCAGCAGCCTATCTTGGGGAGGCTTCGACGAGCAGTACTTC.

V gene TRBV12-3 or TRBV12-4 combines with J gene TRBJ2-5, with D unclear. The V gene lost 2 bases and the J gene lost 5 bases, with 12 bases spanning the gap. CDR3 length: 14 residues. The CDR3 bases are TGTGCCAGCAGTTTAAGCCCCGTAACCGAGACCCAGTACTTC. It translates to CASSLSPVTETQYF.